What follows are 32 T cell receptor beta chains derived from one specimen sequenced in a study of blood T cell repertoires in COVID-19. Measured with immunoSEQ multiplex PCR; TCRdb has only the in-frame clones, and not every one. The sample lists over 100,000 clones; 79% were seen once. The specimen was peripheral blood. The receptors derive from a woman at least 80 years old with acute or convalescent COVID-19.

V is TRBV11-2 and J is TRBJ2-1, with D possibly TRBD2 on 5 matching bases. CDR3 size: 15 residues. The germline CDR1 and CDR2 sequences are SGHAT and FQNNGV. V dropped 5 bases and J dropped 0 bases, with 11 bases sitting between them. CDR3 bases: TGTGCCAGCAGCCTCGACTACTACTCCTACAATGAGCAGTTCTTC. Encoded protein: CASSLDYYSYNEQFF.

The chain is built from TRBV6-1 and TRBJ2-3; 8 nucleotides match TRBD1. CDR1 is MNHNS and CDR2 is SASEGT in the germline V gene. CDR3 size: 16 residues. V lost 2 bases, J lost 0 bases, and 4 bases stayed unmatched. Here the CDR3 DNA reads TGTGCCAGCAGTGAATTGCAGGGGGCTAGCACAGATACGCAGTATTTT. Protein: CASSELQGASTDTQYF.

The chain links TRBV3-1 (or the pseudogene TRBV3-2) to TRBJ1-1, with D unresolved. Deletions cut 0 bases from V and 0 bases from J, with 11 bases between. The CDR3 consists of 16 residues. Germline CDR1 is LGHDT and CDR2 is YNNKEL (reference sequence). CDR3: CASSQEWAGLNTEAFF. The CDR3 coding sequence is TGTGCCAGCAGCCAAGAATGGGCAGGCTTGAACACTGAAGCTTTCTTT.

The gene calls are TRBV6-2 or TRBV6-3 and TRBJ2-2; D is uncertain. The germline V and J ends were trimmed by 4 bases and 4 bases, with 10 bases remaining between them. The CDR3 extends over 14 amino acids. CDR1 is MNHEY, CDR2 SVGEGT, per germline. CDR3 sequence: CASSWRGITGELFF. The CDR3 coding sequence is TGTGCCAGCAGTTGGAGAGGTATCACCGGGGAGCTGTTTTTT.

V usage is TRBV6-2 or TRBV6-3 and J usage is TRBJ1-1; 8 nucleotides match TRBD1. CDR3 size: 14 residues. Looked up from germline, CDR1 is MNHEY and CDR2 is SVGEGT. Germline trimming cut 6 bases from V and 1 base from J; bases unmatched to any gene: 4. This chain's CDR3 is CASSLTGANTEAFF. CDR3 in DNA: TGTGCCAGCAGCCTGACAGGGGCGAACACTGAAGCTTTCTTT.

This clone was seen a few times. The V gene is TRBV5-4, the J gene TRBJ2-7, with 10 bases aligning to TRBD1. V was clipped by 4 bases and J by 4 bases; unmatched bases: 8. This CDR3 has 15 residues. Germline CDR1 reads SGHNT; CDR2 reads YYREEE (reference sequence). Here the CDR3 reads CASSRDRGYGYEQYF. The DNA for the CDR3 is TGTGCCAGCAGCCGGGACAGGGGATACGGGTACGAGCAGTACTTC.

The V and J genes are TRBV9 and TRBJ1-2; D is perhaps TRBD1 (5 bases). CDR1 and CDR2 from the germline V gene are SGDLS and YYNGEE. The CDR3 has 15 amino acids. The germline V and J ends were trimmed by 0 bases and 6 bases, with 15 bases remaining between them. The CDR3 sequence is CASSVDQGELHGYTF. CDR3 DNA sequence: TGTGCCAGCAGCGTAGATCAGGGTGAATTACATGGCTACACCTTC.

J is TRBJ1-2 and V is TRBV19, with no clear D. The germline V gene encodes CDR1 LNHDA and CDR2 SQIVND (reference sequence). The V end lost 5 bases, the J end lost 8 bases, and 21 bases lay between the germline ends. The CDR3 is made up of 15 amino acids. The CDR3 region has the DNA TGTGCCAGTAGTCTCGAGCCGGGAGCGGGAGGCGGCTACACCTTC. Its protein is CASSLEPGAGGGYTF. Combining the CDR3 with reference TRBV19 and TRBJ1-2 gives the whole variable domain DGGITQSPKYLFRKEGQNVTLSCEQNLNHDAMYWYRQDPGQGLRLIYYSQIVNDFQKGDIAEGYSVSREKKESFPLTVTSAQKNPTAFYLCASSLEPGAGGGYTFGSGTRLTVV.

The V and J genes are TRBV7-2 and TRBJ1-5; D gene unclear. V gave up 4 bases and J gave up 2 bases, with 15 bases separating them. Germline CDR1 is SGHTA and CDR2 is FQGNSA. This CDR3 is 16 amino acids long. DNA for the CDR3: TGTGCCAGCAGCTGGAAGCGACTGGAGGGCAATCAGCCCCAGCATTTT. It translates to CASSWKRLEGNQPQHF.

The chain joins TRBV5-4 to TRBJ1-1, with a tentative D call TRBD1 (6 bases). In germline, CDR1 is SGHNT, CDR2 YYREEE (reference sequence). There are 16 residues in the CDR3. Trimming left V 0 bases short and J 8 bases short, with 20 bases between. CDR3 nucleotide sequence: TGTGCCAGCAGCTTGGCACGACTAGCGGGGACAATGGAAGCTTTCTTT. Protein: CASSLARLAGTMEAFF.

J is TRBJ2-2 and V is TRBV9, with 10 bases fitting TRBD2. The CDR3 spans 15 residues. Trimming removed 0 bases from V and 7 bases from J; junction bases left unmatched: 3. Germline lookup yields CDR1 SGDLS and CDR2 YYNGEE. The CDR3 is CASSVVASGSGELFF. Written as DNA, the CDR3 is TGTGCCAGCAGCGTAGTGGCTAGCGGGAGCGGGGAGCTGTTTTTT.

The chain links TRBV29-1 to TRBJ1-4; 12 bases match TRBD1. Germline CDR1 reads SQVTM; CDR2 reads ANQGSEA. The CDR3 is made up of 14 amino acids. The ends lost 6 bases at V and 7 bases at J; junction bases unmatched: 6. In DNA form, the CDR3 reads TGCAGCGTGGGGACAGGGGGCTATGGTGAAAAACTGTTTTTT. Protein product: CSVGTGGYGEKLFF. Full variable domain (remainder filled in from reference TRBV29-1 and TRBJ1-4): SAVISQKPSRDICQRGTSLTIQCQVDSQVTMMFWYRQQPGQSLTLIATANQGSEATYESGFVIDKFPISRPNLTFSTLTVSNMSPEDSSIYLCSVGTGGYGEKLFFGSGTQLSVL.

This sequence joins TRBV28 and TRBJ1-1; 9 bases agree with TRBD1. J was trimmed by 7 bases and V by 2 bases; bases with no gene match: 2. The CDR3 is made up of 13 amino acids. CDR1 MDHEN and CDR2 SYDVKM come from the germline V gene. DNA of the CDR3: TGTGCCAGCAGTTTAAGGGGACAGGGTGAAGCTTTCTTT. Its protein product is CASSLRGQGEAFF.

This clone has just one count. The rearrangement uses TRBV28 and TRBJ2-3, with D possibly TRBD2 on 5 matching bases. Germline V gene lookup returns CDR1 MDHEN and CDR2 SYDVKM. This CDR3 has 12 amino acids. V lost 2 bases and J lost 8, with 8 bases in between. The CDR3 loop is CASSLLGSTQYF. CDR3 bases: TGTGCCAGCAGTTTACTAGGGAGTACGCAGTATTTT.

V usage is TRBV11-3 and J usage is TRBJ2-1; a weak D match, TRBD1 (5 bases). From germline, CDR1 is SGHNT and CDR2 YENEEA. The V end was cut by 5 bases, the J end by 3 bases, with 11 bases between. CDR3 length: 14 amino acids. CDR3 in amino acids: CASSLQGNYNEQFF. The CDR3 coding sequence is TGTGCCAGCAGCCTCCAGGGTAACTACAATGAGCAGTTCTTC. Full variable domain (rest looked up from reference TRBV11-3 and TRBJ2-1): EAGVVQSPRYKIIEKKQPVAFWCNPISGHNTLYWYLQNLGQGPELLIRYENEEAVDDSQLPKDRFSAERLKGVDSTLKIQPAELGDSAVYLCASSLQGNYNEQFFGPGTRLTVL.

V usage is TRBV19 and J usage is TRBJ1-6; TRBD1 might be the D (5 bases). The germline V gene has CDR1 LNHDA and CDR2 SQIVND (reference sequence). This CDR3 spans 13 amino acids. The germline V and J ends were trimmed by 8 bases and 4 bases, with 9 bases remaining between them. CDR3 DNA sequence: TGTGCCAGTGGCAGGGATTATAATTCACCCCTCCACTTT. This sequence encodes CASGRDYNSPLHF.

This chain uses TRBV28 with TRBJ1-2, with 7 bases that match TRBD1. The CDR3 is 14 amino acids. Per germline, CDR1 MDHEN and CDR2 SYDVKM. V shed 2 bases and J 4 bases; nucleotides not matched to a gene: 4. The CDR3 DNA reads TGTGCCAGCAGTTTACCGGGACAGAGCTATGGCTACACCTTC. Translating it yields CASSLPGQSYGYTF.

The chain combines TRBV29-1 with TRBJ2-2, with 12 nucleotides matching TRBD1. CDR3 length: 13 amino acids. Trimming cost V 6 bases and J 7 bases; bases outside gene matches: 3. Germline V gives CDR1 SQVTM, CDR2 ANQGSEA. CDR3 sequence: CSVGQGANGELFF. CDR3 DNA sequence: TGCAGCGTGGGACAGGGGGCAAACGGGGAGCTGTTTTTT.

J is TRBJ1-2 and V is TRBV7-2, with D possibly TRBD1 on 6 matching bases. Trimming shortened V by 5 bases and J by 9 bases, and 19 bases separated the two germline ends. Germline CDR1 is SGHTA and CDR2 is FQGNSA. The CDR3 covers 14 residues. CDR3 sequence (DNA): TGTGCCAGCAGCCGGGACCGGGACATCGGGAGCTACACCTTC. As protein: CASSRDRDIGSYTF.

In its sample, this clone was seen a few times. This sequence joins TRBV11-3 and TRBJ2-7; 8 bases line up with TRBD1. The CDR3 runs to 15 residues. Germline lookup yields CDR1 SGHNT and CDR2 YENEEA. Losses at the gene ends were 5 bases for V and 5 bases for J; bases not matched to a gene: 11. CDR3 sequence reads: CASSPGTGITDEQYF. DNA of the CDR3: TGTGCCAGCAGCCCCGGGACAGGTATTACGGACGAGCAGTACTTC.

V usage is TRBV12-3 or TRBV12-4 and J usage is TRBJ1-2; D may be TRBD1 (5 bases). V was pared by 5 bases and J by 6 bases, with 13 bases between. This CDR3 has 13 residues. The DNA of the CDR3 is TGTGCCAGCAGTCTTCAGGGACTCCATGGCTACACCTTC. Translated: CASSLQGLHGYTF.

The V and J genes are TRBV4-2 and TRBJ2-7; D may be TRBD2 (7 bases). V was pared by 1 base and J by 2 bases, with 24 bases between. The CDR3 loop spans 19 amino acids. Germline assignment: CDR1 LGHNA and CDR2 YNFKEQ. The CDR3 loop reads CASSQGVPRGEGQAYEQYF. For the CDR3, the DNA is TGTGCCAGCAGCCAAGGGGTACCCCGCGGGGAGGGACAAGCCTACGAGCAGTACTTC.

This sequence joins TRBV7-2 and TRBJ1-2; D not resolved. Deletions cut 4 bases from V and 6 bases from J, with 15 bases between. Germline CDR1 reads SGHTA; CDR2 reads FQGNSA. The CDR3 is 14 amino acids. For the CDR3, the DNA is TGTGCCAGCAGCTCCGGAGTTTCCCCCCATGGCTACACCTTC. The encoded protein is CASSSGVSPHGYTF.

The CDR3 DNA follows: TGCAGCGTTGACAGGGCGGGGGACACTGAAGCTTTCTTT. This sequence encodes CSVDRAGDTEAFF. The chain carries TRBV29-1 and TRBJ1-1; tentatively, D is TRBD1 (5 bases). V dropped 3 bases and J dropped 3 bases, with 11 bases sitting between them. Germline assignment: CDR1 SQVTM and CDR2 ANQGSEA. This CDR3 region has 13 residues.

V gene TRBV5-1 combines with J gene TRBJ2-7; 7 bases map to TRBD1. V lost 3 bases to trimming and J lost 3 bases; unmatched junction nucleotides: 6. The CDR3 totals 14 residues. Per the germline V gene, CDR1 is SGHRS and CDR2 is YFSETQ. The CDR3 loop is CASSWETGFYEQYF. DNA of the CDR3: TGCGCCAGCAGCTGGGAGACAGGGTTCTACGAGCAGTACTTC.

The V and J genes are TRBV19 and TRBJ2-1; 8 bases agree with TRBD1. After removal of 3 bases from V and 9 bases from J, the junction contained 10 bases not matched to a gene. Germline values: CDR1 LNHDA, CDR2 SQIVND (reference sequence). The CDR3 runs 15 residues. The DNA for the CDR3 is TGTGCCAGTAGTATTTCTTGGACAGGGATCCGTGAGCAGTTCTTC. Its protein is CASSISWTGIREQFF.

The chain couples TRBV4-3 to TRBJ1-6; TRBD1 aligns across 7 bases. Germline CDR1 is LGHNA and CDR2 is YSLEER. Losses at the gene ends were 4 bases for V and 10 bases for J; bases not matched to a gene: 10. This CDR3 region has 15 residues. CDR3 residues: CASSLTQGSESPLHF. In nucleotides, the CDR3 is TGCGCCAGCAGCCTCACACAGGGGTCGGAGTCACCCCTCCACTTT.

This chain connects TRBV4-3 to TRBJ2-6, with 8 bases that match TRBD2. V shed 0 bases and J 2 bases; nucleotides not matched to a gene: 12. This CDR3 comprises 20 residues. CDR1 and CDR2 (germline): LGHNA, YSLEER. Here the CDR3 reads CASSQDRLSGGPTGANVLTF. The CDR3, as DNA: TGCGCCAGCAGCCAAGATAGGCTTTCGGGAGGGCCTACTGGGGCCAACGTCCTGACTTTC.

This chain uses TRBV19 with TRBJ1-1, with TRBD1 as a possible D gene (6 bases). This CDR3 has 15 amino acids. The germline CDR1 and CDR2 sequences are LNHDA and SQIVND (reference sequence). Trimming took 5 bases from V and 1 from J, leaving 14 bases between them. The CDR3 DNA reads TGTGCCAGTAGTCCTCCGGGACATTCGAACACTGAAGCTTTCTTT. Residues: CASSPPGHSNTEAFF. Filled out from reference TRBV19 and TRBJ1-1, the complete variable domain reads DGGITQSPKYLFRKEGQNVTLSCEQNLNHDAMYWYRQDPGQGLRLIYYSQIVNDFQKGDIAEGYSVSREKKESFPLTVTSAQKNPTAFYLCASSPPGHSNTEAFFGQGTRLTVV.

Details on this clone: Its ends do not fully match the called genes, so a read error is possible. The chain recombines TRBV7-7 with TRBJ2-1, with 9 bases lining up with TRBD2. The CDR3 length is 14 residues. Germline CDR1 SSHAT, CDR2 FNYEAQ (reference sequence). DNA of the CDR3: TGTGCTAGCAGCTTAGATGCGGGAGGGGATGAGCAGTTCTTC. Translating gives CASSLDAGGDEQFF. The full variable domain, its missing parts supplied by reference TRBV7-7 and TRBJ2-1, is GAGVSQSPRYKVTKRGQDVTLRCDPISSHATLYWYQQALGQGPEFLTYFNYEAQPDKSGLPSDRFSAERPEGSISTLTIQRTEQRDSAMYRCASSLDAGGDEQFFGPGTRLTVL.

This sequence joins TRBV7-3 and TRBJ2-3, with 7 bases lining up with TRBD2. The CDR3 is 14 residues long. Germline V gene sequence: CDR1 SGHTA, CDR2 FQGTGA. The V and J ends lost 4 bases and 4 bases, in that order; junction bases with no gene match: 5. The CDR3 nucleotides are TGTGCCAGCAGCTACGGACTAGAGGCAGATACGCAGTATTTT. Its translation is CASSYGLEADTQYF.

This chain connects TRBV2 to TRBJ2-7; TRBD1 agrees at 7 bases. The CDR3 runs to 13 residues. With 7 bases clipped from V and 0 bases from J, the junction kept 3 bases outside the gene matches. Looked up from germline, CDR1 is SNHLY and CDR2 is FYNNEI. The CDR3 reads CASKRDSSYEQYF. The CDR3 DNA follows: TGTGCCAGCAAACGGGACAGCTCCTACGAGCAGTACTTC.